The clone carrying this T cell receptor beta chain showed up many times. Its antigen is unidentified. This record comes from a study of T-cell memory formation after mild COVID-19. It was 5'RACE with constant-segment primers that produced the TCR alpha and TCR beta cDNA libraries, which carried sample barcodes and UMIs. TCRdb itself ran the 5' RACE reads through MiXCR, one entry per CDR3 protein. The table records around 390,000 distinct CDR3 sequences, around a sixth of them present only once. General study findings and limits: Mainly CM and EM harbored the contracting CD4+ clones; mainly EMRA harbored the CD8+ ones. Pre-infection memory carried some responding clones, suggesting that cross-reactive memory joined. Among clones contracting day 15 to 85, CD4/CD8 was balanced, whereas later expanders leaned CD4+.

Sequenced input: PBMCs or a T cell subset sorted from them (not recorded which). This sequence was found in a man in his late teens or twenties who had mild COVID-19 (a few samples of this study predate the infection). Cell type and time point are not known.

CDR3 in amino acids: CASSQGPAVVNEKLFF. The CDR3 nucleotides read TGTGCCAGCAGCCAAGGGCCCGCAGTCGTTAATGAAAAACTGTTTTTT. The gene calls are TRBV3-1 and TRBJ1-4, with D unclear. CDR3 length: 16 amino acids. The germline V gene has CDR1 LGHDT and CDR2 YNNKEL (reference sequence). Trimming stripped 1 base from V and 4 bases from J, with 13 bases between.